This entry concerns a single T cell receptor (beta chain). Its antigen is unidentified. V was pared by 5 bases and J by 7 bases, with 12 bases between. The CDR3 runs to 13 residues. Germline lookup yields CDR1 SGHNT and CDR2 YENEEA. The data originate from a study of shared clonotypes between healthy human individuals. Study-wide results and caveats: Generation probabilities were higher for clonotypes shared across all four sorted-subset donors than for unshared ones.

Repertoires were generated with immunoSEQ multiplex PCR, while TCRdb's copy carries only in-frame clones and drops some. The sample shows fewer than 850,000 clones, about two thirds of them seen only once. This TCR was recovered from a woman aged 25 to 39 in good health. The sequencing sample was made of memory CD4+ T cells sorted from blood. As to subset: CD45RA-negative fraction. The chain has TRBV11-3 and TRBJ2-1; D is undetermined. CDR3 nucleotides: TGTGCCAGCAGCCTTAACCTGGGGAATGAGCAGTTCTTC. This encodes CASSLNLGNEQFF. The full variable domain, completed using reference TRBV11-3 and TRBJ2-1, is EAGVVQSPRYKIIEKKQPVAFWCNPISGHNTLYWYLQNLGQGPELLIRYENEEAVDDSQLPKDRFSAERLKGVDSTLKIQPAELGDSAVYLCASSLNLGNEQFFGPGTRLTVL.